The clone carrying this T cell receptor (beta chain) appeared many times. The target antigen is unknown. The source of the sample is a study of early T cells in non-severe SARS-CoV-2 infection. Overall study context: Whole-blood bulk RNA, unsorted, was sequenced, and chains were unpaired.

Unique molecular identifiers were affixed to single, distinct cDNA molecules. TCRdb reanalysed the 5' RACE reads using MiXCR and keeps one entry per CDR3 protein. The sample lists some 80,000 distinct CDR3 sequences, roughly 15% occurring once. Trimming removed 3 bases at V and 0 bases at J, with 9 bases between. CDR3 length: 15 residues. Broader study findings: In VDJdb matching, anti-spike CD8 responses were favored while private and CD4 specificities went missing.

The rearrangement uses TRBV12-3 or TRBV12-4 and TRBJ2-1, with D hard to call. This clonotype originated in an adult who was a healthcare worker with PCR-confirmed SARS-CoV-2 infection or an uninfected control (not recorded which). Material for sequencing was whole blood. The CDR3 DNA sequence: TGTGCCAGCAGTTTGACTCCTTCCTCCTACAATGAGCAGTTCTTC. Translating it yields CASSLTPSSYNEQFF.